This T cell receptor (beta chain) was found in a study of OX40 agonist ivuxolimab in advanced cancers. Systemic immunosuppression or a history of autoimmune disease excluded patients. Researchers took blood at baseline, on cycle 4 day 1, and on cycle 7 day 1. TCRdb's table, derived via immunoSEQ multiplex PCR, lists solely in-frame clones and lacks some. The table lists tens of thousands of clones, approximately 80% of them singletons, with approximately 13% in the top ten. Study-wide points: In the expanded peripheral T cells, antigen specificity was never determined. Expanded clones tended on average to be more numerous among CD8+ T cells than CD4+.

From germline, CDR1 is MGHRA and CDR2 YSYEKL. Trimming cost V 3 bases and J 4 bases; bases outside gene matches: 7. The CDR3 length is 15 residues. The count of this clone is one. The antigen is unknown. The sequence came from an adult with an advanced solid tumor such as melanoma, head and neck, liver or kidney cancer. The starting material was CD4+ or CD8+ T cells sorted from blood, obtained in a trial of the OX40 agonist ivuxolimab. The J gene is TRBJ2-5, the V gene TRBV4-1; 8 bases match TRBD1. The CDR3 nucleotides read TGCGCCAGCAGCCAGCCCGGACAGGGCCCAGAGACCCAGTACTTC. Encoded protein: CASSQPGQGPETQYF.